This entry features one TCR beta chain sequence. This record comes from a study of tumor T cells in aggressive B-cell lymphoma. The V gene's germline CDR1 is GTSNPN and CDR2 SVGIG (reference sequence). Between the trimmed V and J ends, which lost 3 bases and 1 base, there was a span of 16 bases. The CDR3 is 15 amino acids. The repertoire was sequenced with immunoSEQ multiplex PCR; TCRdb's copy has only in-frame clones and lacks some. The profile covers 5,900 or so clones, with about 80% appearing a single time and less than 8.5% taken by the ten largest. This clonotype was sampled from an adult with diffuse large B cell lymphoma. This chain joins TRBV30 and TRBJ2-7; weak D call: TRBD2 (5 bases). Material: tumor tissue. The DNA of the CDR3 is TGTGCCTGGAGGCGAAACGGACTGACGTCCTACGAGCAGTACTTC. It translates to CAWRRNGLTSYEQYF.